This T cell receptor beta chain was recovered during a study of Ad26.COV2.S vaccination and SARS-CoV-2 variants. The treatment denotes: some 20 received Ad26.COV2.S at low or high dose, single or two shots; about 5 received placebo; per-sample allocation not given. Sampling occurred on day 63 after the first vaccine or placebo injection. Generated by immunoSEQ multiplex PCR, the TCRdb table keeps only in-frame clones and is missing some. The table lists some 330,000 clones, 85% to 90% of them singletons. The V segment lost 0 bases and the J segment 5 bases; nucleotides outside the gene matches: 9. This CDR3 comprises 17 residues. Per the germline V gene, CDR1 is LGHNA and CDR2 is YSLEER.

The TCR originated in a person between 18 and 60 years old who received the Ad26.COV2.S COVID-19 vaccine or a placebo. The chain employs TRBV4-3 and TRBJ2-2, with 7 bases matching TRBD1. The sample in question was peripheral blood, obtained in a trial of Ad26.COV2.S vaccine versus placebo. As DNA, the CDR3 is TGCGCCAGCAGCCAAGATCGTAAACAGGGGAAGACCGGGGAGCTGTTTTTT. The encoded protein is CASSQDRKQGKTGELFF.